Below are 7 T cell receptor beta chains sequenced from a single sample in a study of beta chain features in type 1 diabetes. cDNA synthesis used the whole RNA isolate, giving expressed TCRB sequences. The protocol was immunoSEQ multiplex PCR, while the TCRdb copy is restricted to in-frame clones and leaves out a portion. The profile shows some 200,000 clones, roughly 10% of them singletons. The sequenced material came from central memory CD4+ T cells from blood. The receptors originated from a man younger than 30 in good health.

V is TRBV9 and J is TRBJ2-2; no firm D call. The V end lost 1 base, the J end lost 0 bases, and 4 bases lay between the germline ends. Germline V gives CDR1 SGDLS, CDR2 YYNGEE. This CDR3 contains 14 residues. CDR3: CASSVTTNTGELFF. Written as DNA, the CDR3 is TGTGCCAGCAGCGTAACGACGAACACCGGGGAGCTGTTTTTT.

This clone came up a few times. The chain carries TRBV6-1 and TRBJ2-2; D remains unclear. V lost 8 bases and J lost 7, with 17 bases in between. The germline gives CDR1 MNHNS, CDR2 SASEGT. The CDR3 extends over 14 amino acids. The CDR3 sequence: CASVKSRAFGELFF. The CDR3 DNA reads TGTGCCAGCGTGAAGTCCAGAGCATTCGGGGAGCTGTTTTTT.

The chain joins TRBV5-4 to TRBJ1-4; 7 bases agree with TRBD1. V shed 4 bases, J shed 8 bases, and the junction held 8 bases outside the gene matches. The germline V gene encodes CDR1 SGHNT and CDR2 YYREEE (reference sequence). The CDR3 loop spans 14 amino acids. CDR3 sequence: CASSNRDRSEKLFF. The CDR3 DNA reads TGTGCCAGCAGCAACCGGGACAGAAGCGAAAAACTGTTTTTT.

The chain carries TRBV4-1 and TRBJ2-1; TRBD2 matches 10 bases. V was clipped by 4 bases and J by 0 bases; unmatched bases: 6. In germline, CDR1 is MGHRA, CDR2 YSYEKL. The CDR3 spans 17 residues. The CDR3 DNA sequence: TGCGCCAGCAGCCGCCCAGCGGGAGGGCCCTCCTACAATGAGCAGTTCTTC. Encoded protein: CASSRPAGGPSYNEQFF.

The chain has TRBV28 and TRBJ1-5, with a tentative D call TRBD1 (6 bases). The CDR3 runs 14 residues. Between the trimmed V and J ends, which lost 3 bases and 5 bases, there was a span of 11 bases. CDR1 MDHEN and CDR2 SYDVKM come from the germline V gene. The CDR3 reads CASSFAGADQPQHF. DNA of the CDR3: TGTGCCAGCAGTTTTGCAGGGGCGGATCAGCCCCAGCATTTT. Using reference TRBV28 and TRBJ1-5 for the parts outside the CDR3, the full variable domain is DVKVTQSSRYLVKRTGEKVFLECVQDMDHENMFWYRQDPGLGLRLIYFSYDVKMKEKGDIPEGYSVSREKKERFSLILESASTNQTSMYLCASSFAGADQPQHFGDGTRLSIL.

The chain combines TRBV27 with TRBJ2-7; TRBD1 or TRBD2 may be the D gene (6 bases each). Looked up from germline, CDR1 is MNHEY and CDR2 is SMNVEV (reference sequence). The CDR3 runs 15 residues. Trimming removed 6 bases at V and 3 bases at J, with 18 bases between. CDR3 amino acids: CASSSGREGGYEQYF. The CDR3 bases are TGTGCCAGCAGCTCGGGCCGCGAGGGGGGCTACGAGCAGTACTTC.

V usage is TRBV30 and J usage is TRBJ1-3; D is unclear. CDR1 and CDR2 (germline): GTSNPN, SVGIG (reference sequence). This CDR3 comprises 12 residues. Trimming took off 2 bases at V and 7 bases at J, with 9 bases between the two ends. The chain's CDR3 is CAWSTLGNTIYF. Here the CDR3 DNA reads TGTGCCTGGAGTACTTTAGGTAACACCATATATTTT.